This TCR beta chain appears in the sequencing data of a study of cytomegalovirus exposure and HLA in healthy donors. The study, taken as a whole, reports: Under in vitro conditions, three CMV-associated chains were confirmed as specific for CMV antigens.

As regards this clone: The antigen remains undetermined.

Per the germline V gene, CDR1 is SEHNR and CDR2 is FQNEAQ (reference sequence). The V and J ends lost 3 bases and 3 bases, in that order; junction bases with no gene match: 2. The CDR3 runs to 14 residues. PCR involved 60 Vbeta and 13 Jbeta primers. Data came from immunoSEQ multiplex PCR; TCRdb stores just in-frame clones and leaves some out. The table includes just over 80,000 clones, around 78% detected once. The clonotype originates from a man between 18 and 35 years old in good health and CMV-seropositive. Specimen: PBMCs. The chain employs TRBV7-9 and TRBJ2-7; 10 bases are shared with TRBD1. For the CDR3, the DNA is TGTGCCAGCAGCTTCGGACAGGGGGTCTACGAGCAGTACTTC. Its protein product is CASSFGQGVYEQYF.